The 14 T cell receptor beta chains below all came from one sample that was sequenced in a study of T cell changes during pregnancy in multiple sclerosis. Profiled with immunoSEQ multiplex PCR; TCRdb holds only in-frame clones, not every one. The sample lists over 70,000 clones, over 80% occurring once. The sequencing used peripheral blood, collected in the third trimester of pregnancy. The receptors were sampled from a female donor in good health, enrolled as a control in a pregnancy study.

The chain recombines TRBV6-1 with TRBJ2-7; 7 nucleotides agree with TRBD1. J lost 3 bases, V lost 6 bases, and 5 bases had no gene match. Germline V gene sequence: CDR1 MNHNS, CDR2 SASEGT. The CDR3 consists of 13 residues. CDR3 in amino acids: CASSIRDSYEQYF. CDR3 coding DNA: TGTGCCAGCAGCATCCGGGACAGCTACGAGCAGTACTTC.

The rearrangement joins TRBV5-1 to TRBJ2-3, with D tentatively TRBD1 (6 bases). This CDR3 comprises 15 residues. V lost 4 bases and J 4 bases, leaving 16 bases between the germline ends. Per germline, CDR1 SGHRS and CDR2 YFSETQ. The DNA for the CDR3 is TGCGCCAGCAGCGCAACAGGTAGGGGGTCAGATACGCAGTATTTT. Amino acids: CASSATGRGSDTQYF.

This clone was observed many times. The gene calls are TRBV7-9 and TRBJ1-4, with D possibly TRBD1 on 6 matching bases. Trimming removed 6 bases from V and 4 bases from J, with 12 bases in between. The CDR3 runs to 14 residues. Germline assignment: CDR1 SEHNR and CDR2 FQNEAQ (reference sequence). This CDR3 reads CASSPGGFNEKLFF. CDR3 nucleotide sequence: TGTGCCAGCAGTCCTGGGGGCTTTAATGAAAAACTGTTTTTT.

The V gene is TRBV25-1, the J gene TRBJ1-4, with D perhaps matching TRBD1 (5 bases). V was cut by 3 bases and J by 2 bases, with 7 bases left in between. Germline-derived CDR1 and CDR2 are MGHDK and SYGVNS. This CDR3 has 14 amino acids. The CDR3 DNA reads as TGTGCCAGCAGTGAGGGGGGGACTAATGAAAAACTGTTTTTT. Its protein product is CASSEGGTNEKLFF.

This chain connects TRBV29-1 to TRBJ2-7; 8 bases fit TRBD1. Trimming cost V 7 bases and J 1 base; bases outside gene matches: 6. The CDR3 runs to 13 residues. Germline loops: CDR1 SQVTM, CDR2 ANQGSEA. CDR3: CSASTGASYEQYF. The CDR3 nucleotides read TGCAGCGCCTCGACAGGGGCGTCCTACGAGCAGTACTTC.

V usage is TRBV27 and J usage is TRBJ2-7; possibly TRBD2 for D (6 bases). CDR1 and CDR2 (germline): MNHEY, SMNVEV (reference sequence). CDR3 length equals 13 residues. Trimming took 9 bases from V and 0 from J, leaving 12 bases between them. This CDR3 is CASGSGTSYEQYF. CDR3 sequence (DNA): TGTGCCAGTGGTAGCGGAACCTCCTACGAGCAGTACTTC.

This chain links TRBV10-3 with TRBJ1-6; 7 positions agree with TRBD1. The CDR3 contains 12 residues. V lost 8 bases to trimming and J lost 7 bases; unmatched junction nucleotides: 2. The germline gives CDR1 ENHRY, CDR2 SYGVKD. CDR3: CAISRGNSPLHF. CDR3 DNA: TGTGCCATCTCCAGGGGGAATTCACCCCTCCACTTT.

V is TRBV4-3 and J is TRBJ1-6; no clear D. The CDR3 extends over 15 amino acids. V was pared by 0 bases and J by 6 bases, with 9 bases between. Per the germline V gene, CDR1 is LGHNA and CDR2 is YSLEER. The CDR3 loop is CASSQDVGSNSPLHF. The CDR3 nucleotides are TGCGCCAGCAGCCAAGATGTTGGCAGTAATTCACCCCTCCACTTT.

V usage is TRBV7-6 and J usage is TRBJ2-5, with D possibly TRBD2 on 5 matching bases. Germline V gene sequence: CDR1 SGHVS, CDR2 FNYEAQ. The germline V and J ends were trimmed by 0 bases and 2 bases, with 10 bases remaining between them. This CDR3 contains 15 residues. CDR3 region: CASSLARAYQETQYF. The CDR3 DNA follows: TGTGCCAGCAGCTTAGCGAGGGCGTATCAAGAGACCCAGTACTTC.

This chain uses TRBV4-1 with TRBJ1-1; possible D gene TRBD1, 5 bases. This CDR3 contains 15 residues. V was pared by 1 base and J by 7 bases, with 16 bases between. The germline V gene encodes CDR1 MGHRA and CDR2 YSYEKL. The CDR3 reads CASSQVGAGRFEAFF. The CDR3 DNA is TGCGCCAGCAGCCAAGTGGGTGCGGGGCGGTTTGAAGCTTTCTTT.

A word on this clone: The identical CDR3 is also encoded by other nucleotide sequences in the sample. The rearrangement uses TRBV7-9 and TRBJ2-7; 7 bases match TRBD1. Germline CDR1 and CDR2: SEHNR and FQNEAQ (reference sequence). V lost 5 bases, J lost 1 base, and 2 bases stayed unmatched. The CDR3 sequence is 13 residues long. Here the CDR3 reads CASSATGSYEQYF. CDR3 sequence (DNA): TGTGCCAGCAGCGCGACAGGGTCCTACGAGCAGTACTTC.

V and J are TRBV6-1 and TRBJ1-1; unclear D gene. V shed 2 bases and J shed 0 bases, with 10 bases lying between them. This CDR3 has 15 residues. CDR1 is MNHNS and CDR2 is SASEGT in the germline V gene. CDR3 residues: CASSEQALMNTEAFF. The CDR3, as DNA: TGTGCCAGCAGTGAACAGGCACTTATGAACACTGAAGCTTTCTTT.

The chain has TRBV19 and TRBJ1-6; no firm D call. CDR1 is LNHDA and CDR2 is SQIVND in the germline V gene (reference sequence). V lost 5 bases to trimming and J lost 9 bases, with 14 bases between them. The CDR3 has 14 amino acids. The CDR3 DNA reads as TGTGCCAGTAGTCATCGGGTGCCCGGTTCACCCCTCCACTTT. Its translation: CASSHRVPGSPLHF.

Only one count was recorded for this clone. The J gene is TRBJ2-2, the V gene TRBV29-1, with D possibly matching TRBD1 (7 bases). The CDR3 is 14 residues long. Per germline, CDR1 SQVTM and CDR2 ANQGSEA. Trimming stripped 4 bases from V and 4 bases from J, with 13 bases between. CDR3 DNA: TGCAGCGTTGCGGCAGGGGGAGGCACCGGGGAGCTGTTTTTT. This encodes CSVAAGGGTGELFF.